This T cell receptor (beta chain) was identified in a study of long-term antiretroviral therapy in people with HIV. The study's findings and limits: ART adherence, viral resistance and therapy changes were not recorded.

Survey level was the resolution at which the v3.0 immunoSEQ assay ran. Sequenced by immunoSEQ multiplex PCR; TCRdb stores in-frame clones only, minus some. The sample records around 6,500 clones, roughly 70% being singletons. Each donor had at least one pre-ART and at least two post-ART PBMC samples. HIV-positive participants were all treated in the United States. A note on this clone: Its antigen is unidentified.

V gave up 6 bases and J gave up 5 bases; unmatched junction bases: 8. The CDR3 loop spans 13 amino acids. CDR1 SQVTM and CDR2 ANQGSEA come from the germline V gene. This chain joins TRBV29-1 and TRBJ1-1, with TRBD1 matching 8 bases. This TCR was recovered from a man in his forties with HIV. The specimen comprised unsorted PBMCs, sampled 0.2 years after starting antiretroviral therapy. The CDR3 sequence: CSVGLQGETEAFF. In DNA form, the CDR3 reads TGCAGCGTGGGACTACAGGGGGAGACTGAAGCTTTCTTT.